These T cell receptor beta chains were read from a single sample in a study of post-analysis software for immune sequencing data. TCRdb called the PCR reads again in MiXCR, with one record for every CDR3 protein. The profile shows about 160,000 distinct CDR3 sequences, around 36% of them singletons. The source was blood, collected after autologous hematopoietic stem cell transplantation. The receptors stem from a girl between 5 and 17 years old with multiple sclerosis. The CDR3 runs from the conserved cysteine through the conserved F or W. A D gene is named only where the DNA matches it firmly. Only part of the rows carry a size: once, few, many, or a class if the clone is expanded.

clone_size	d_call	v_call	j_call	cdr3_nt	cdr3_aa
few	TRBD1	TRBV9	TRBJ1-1	TGTGCCAGCAGCCCCAGGGACAGGGGGCGAAATGAAGCTTTCTTT	CASSPRDRGRNEAFF
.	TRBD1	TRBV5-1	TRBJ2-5	TGCGCCAGCACGGGGACAGGCTGGAAAGAGACCCAGTACTTC	CASTGTGWKETQYF
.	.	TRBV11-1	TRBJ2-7	TGTGCCAGCAGCTTAGATGGTGGGGATTACGAGCAGTACTTC	CASSLDGGDYEQYF
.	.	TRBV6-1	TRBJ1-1	TGTGCCAGCATCCCGGTGATGAACACTGAGGCTTTCTTT	CASIPVMNTEAFF
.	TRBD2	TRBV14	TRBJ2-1	TGTGCCAGCAGCCAGAATGCGGGAGAGGGAGTTGAGCAGTTCTTC	CASSQNAGEGVEQFF
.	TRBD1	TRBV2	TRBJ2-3	TGTGCCAGCAGTGGGACAGGGTGGAGAGATACGCAGTATTTT	CASSGTGWRDTQYF
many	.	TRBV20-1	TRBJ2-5	TGCAGTGCTAGAGATTCCGGGAACAGGGATCAAGAGACCCAGTACTTC	CSARDSGNRDQETQYF
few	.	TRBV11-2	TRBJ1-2	TGTGCCAGCAGCTCACGAGAGGGACTGCCTTATGGCTACACCTTC	CASSSREGLPYGYTF
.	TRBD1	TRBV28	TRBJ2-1	TGTGCCAGCAGTTTACCACAGGGGATAAGGGAGCAGTTCTTC	CASSLPQGIREQFF
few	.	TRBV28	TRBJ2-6	TGTGCCACACCCCCCGGGGGAAGTGGGGCCAACGTCCTGACTTTC	CATPPGGSGANVLTF
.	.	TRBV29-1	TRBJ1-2	TGCAGCGCCGAGGTAGGAGGTGGCTACACCTTC	CSAEVGGGYTF
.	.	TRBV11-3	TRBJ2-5	TGTGCCAGCAGCTTAGAAGGACTATCATCTGAGCAGTACTTC	CASSLEGLSSEQYF
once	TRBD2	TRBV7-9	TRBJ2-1	TGTGCCAGCAGCTTAAGCTTAGCGGGAGTGAACAATGAGCAGTTCTTC	CASSLSLAGVNNEQFF
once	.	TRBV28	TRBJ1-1	TGTGCCAGCAGCCCTACCGGGGGGGCGGGAGCTTTCTTT	CASSPTGGAGAFF
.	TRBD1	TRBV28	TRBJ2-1	TGTGCCAGCAGGCCCGCTCGGGACAGATTATACAATGAGCAGTTCTTC	CASRPARDRLYNEQFF
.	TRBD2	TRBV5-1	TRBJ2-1	TGCGCCAGCAGCTCGCCTCCTAGCGGGAGGGCCACTGAGCAGTTCTTC	CASSSPPSGRATEQFF
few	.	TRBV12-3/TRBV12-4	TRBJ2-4	TGTGCCAGCAGTTCCTCTAGCTGGGGGGCAGCCAAAAACATTCAGTACTTC	CASSSSSWGAAKNIQYF
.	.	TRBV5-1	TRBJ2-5	TGCGCCAGCAGCTTGGCCAACTCGGGACTCCGGCAAGAGACCCAGTACTTC	CASSLANSGLRQETQYF
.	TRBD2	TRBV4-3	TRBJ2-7	TGCGCCAGCAGCCAAGACCGGGGGGCCTACGAGCAGTACTTC	CASSQDRGAYEQYF
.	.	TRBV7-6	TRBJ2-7	TGTGCCAGCAGCCACCGGGACGGGCCGTACGAGCAGTACTTC	CASSHRDGPYEQYF
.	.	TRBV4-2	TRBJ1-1	TGTGCCAGCAGCCAAGAGGGCCGGGGGCTGAACACTGAAGCTTTCTTT	CASSQEGRGLNTEAFF
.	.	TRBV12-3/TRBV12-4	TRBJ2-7	TGTACCAGCAGTTGGGGCAGTGACTACGAGCAGTACTTC	CTSSWGSDYEQYF
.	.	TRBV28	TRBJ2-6	TGTGCCAGCAGTTTATTGACATCCTCTGGGGCCAACGTCCTGACTTTC	CASSLLTSSGANVLTF
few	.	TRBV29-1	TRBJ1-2	TGCAGCGTTGAAGATCGACGGACCTTATCGGGGGAAGCTAACTATGGCTACACCTTC	CSVEDRRTLSGEANYGYTF
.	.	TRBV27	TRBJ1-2	TGTGCCAGCAGTTTATCACGGGGGGTTAGCGGCTACACCTTC	CASSLSRGVSGYTF
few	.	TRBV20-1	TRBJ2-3	TGCAGCTTAATCACAGATACGCAGTATTTT	CSLITDTQYF
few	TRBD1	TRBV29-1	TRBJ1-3	TGCAGCGTTGGAGGGACAGATTCTGGAAACACCATATATTTT	CSVGGTDSGNTIYF
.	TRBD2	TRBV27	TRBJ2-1	TGTGCCAGCGGTACCTATGGACTAGCGGGTATCTACAATGAGCAGTTCTTC	CASGTYGLAGIYNEQFF
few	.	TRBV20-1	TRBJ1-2	TGCAGTGCTAGAGGGGGCGGCTACACCTTC	CSARGGGYTF
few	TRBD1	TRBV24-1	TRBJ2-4	TGTGCCACCAGTGATTTTGCCCTAGGGGACAGGGGAACCATTCAGTACTTC	CATSDFALGDRGTIQYF
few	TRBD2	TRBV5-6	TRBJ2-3	TGTGCCAGCAGCTTTCCGGGACTAGCGAATACGCAGTATTTT	CASSFPGLANTQYF
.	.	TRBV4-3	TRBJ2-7	TGCGCCAGCAGCCCCGGGACTCTCAGCTCCTACGAGCAGTACTTC	CASSPGTLSSYEQYF
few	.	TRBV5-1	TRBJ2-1	TGCGCCGGCAGCCCGGATGGACGGGGGCCTAACAATGAGCAGTTCTTC	CAGSPDGRGPNNEQFF
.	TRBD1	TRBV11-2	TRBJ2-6	TGTGCCAGCAGCTTCGGGTTTTGGGGGACAGATCCTTCTGGGGCCAACGTCCTGACTTTC	CASSFGFWGTDPSGANVLTF
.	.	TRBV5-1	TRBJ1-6	TGCGCCAGCAGCTTGGGGTTGGCCAGGTCGTCTTCACCCCTCCACTTT	CASSLGLARSSSPLHF
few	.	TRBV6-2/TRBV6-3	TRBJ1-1	TGTGCCAGCTATTCAGAGGGCGCTTCGAACACTGAAGCTTTCTTT	CASYSEGASNTEAFF
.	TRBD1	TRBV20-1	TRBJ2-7	TGCAGTGCTAGACGGATAAGGGACAGTCTCTACGAGCAGTACTTC	CSARRIRDSLYEQYF
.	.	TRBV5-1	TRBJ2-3	TGCGCCAGCAGCTTGGGCTCCGGGCCGGGCACAGATACGCAGTATTTT	CASSLGSGPGTDTQYF
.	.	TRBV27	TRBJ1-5	TGTGCCAGCAGTTTTGTGGGGAAAAATCAGCCCCAGCATTTT	CASSFVGKNQPQHF
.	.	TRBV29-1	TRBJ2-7	TGCAGCGGCCGGGACTCCTACGAGCAGTACTTC	CSGRDSYEQYF
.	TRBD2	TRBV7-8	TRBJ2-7	TGTGCCAGCAGCTTAGCGCGCATCGGGAGGGCTCACTTTCTCTACAATGAGCAGTACTTC	CASSLARIGRAHFLYNEQYF
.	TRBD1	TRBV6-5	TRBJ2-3	TGTGCCAGCAGTCCGGGACAGGTTATCACAGATACGCAGTATTTT	CASSPGQVITDTQYF
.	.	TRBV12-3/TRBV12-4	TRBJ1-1	TGTGCCAGCAGCCTAGGGTGGAGGACTGAAGCTTTCTTT	CASSLGWRTEAFF
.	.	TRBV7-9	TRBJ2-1	TGTGCCAGCAGCTTAGTGACCAATTACTACAATGAGCAGTTCTTC	CASSLVTNYYNEQFF
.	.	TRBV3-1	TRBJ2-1	TGTGCCAGCAGCCAAGATCTTGCCGTGGATGAGCAGTTCTTC	CASSQDLAVDEQFF
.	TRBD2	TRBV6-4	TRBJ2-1	TGTGCCAGCAGTGACGAAGCGGGATCCTACAATGAGCAGTTCTTC	CASSDEAGSYNEQFF
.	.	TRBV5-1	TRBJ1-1	TGCGCCAGCAGCCCTTCGACGAACACTGAAGCTTTCTTT	CASSPSTNTEAFF
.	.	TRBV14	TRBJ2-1	TGTGCCAGCAGCCGAGATAAGTGGAGTGAGCAGTTCTTC	CASSRDKWSEQFF
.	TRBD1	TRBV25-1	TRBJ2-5	TGTGCCAGCAGTGACCCCAAAAACAGGGGGTACCAAGAGACCCAGTACTTC	CASSDPKNRGYQETQYF
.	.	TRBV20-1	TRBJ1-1	TGCAGTGCTAGAGGTTACAGAAACACTGAAGCTTTCTTT	CSARGYRNTEAFF
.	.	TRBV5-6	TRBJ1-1	TGTGCCAGCAGCTTCGAGTACACTGAAGCTTTCTTT	CASSFEYTEAFF
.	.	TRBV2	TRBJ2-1	TGTGCCAGCAGTGTCCCTAGGGAAACCTACAATGAGCAGTTCTTC	CASSVPRETYNEQFF
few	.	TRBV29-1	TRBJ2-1	TGCAGCGTGGAGGAAAGGGGGAGCTCCTACAATGAGCAGTTCTTC	CSVEERGSSYNEQFF
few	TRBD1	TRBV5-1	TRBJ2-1	TGCGCCAGCAGCTACCACGGGGGACAGGGTGTAGAGCAGTTCTTC	CASSYHGGQGVEQFF
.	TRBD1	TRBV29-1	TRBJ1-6	TGCAGCGCCCCGGGACAGGGGTTAACCTATAATTCACCCCTCCACTTT	CSAPGQGLTYNSPLHF
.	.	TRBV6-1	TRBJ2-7	TGTGCCAGCTGGGGAGGAGCTCAAATCTACGAGCAGTACTTC	CASWGGAQIYEQYF
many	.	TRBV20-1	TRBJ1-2	TGCAGTGCTAGTTCCGGTGGCTACACCTTC	CSASSGGYTF
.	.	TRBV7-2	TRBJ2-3	TGTGCCAGCAGCAGATCGGGACAAAACACAGATACGCAGTATTTT	CASSRSGQNTDTQYF
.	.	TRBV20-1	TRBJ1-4	TGCAGTGCTAGAGCCAGGGTTACTAATGAAAAACTGTTTTTT	CSARARVTNEKLFF